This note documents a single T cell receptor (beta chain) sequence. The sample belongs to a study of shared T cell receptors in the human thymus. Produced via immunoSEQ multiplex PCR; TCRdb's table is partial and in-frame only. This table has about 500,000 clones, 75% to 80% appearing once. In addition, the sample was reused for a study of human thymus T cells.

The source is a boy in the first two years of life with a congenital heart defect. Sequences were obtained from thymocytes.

The CDR3 reads CAGGADPSSYNEQFF. The DNA of the CDR3 is TGTGCCGGGGGGGCAGACCCTAGCTCCTACAATGAGCAGTTCTTC. The chain has TRBV19 and TRBJ2-1, with D possibly TRBD2 on 7 matching bases. V lost 11 bases to trimming and J lost 0 bases, with 17 bases between them. CDR3 length: 15 residues. The germline CDR1 and CDR2 sequences are LNHDA and SQIVND (reference sequence).